This entry describes one T cell receptor (beta chain). What it recognizes is unknown. Time point denoted: pre-sensitization, week 0. The treatment here: therapeutic diphenylcyclopropenone sensitization with weekly scalp DPC. The library put unique molecular identifiers onto individual cDNA molecules. MiXCR, applied by TCRdb to the RACE reads, yields one record per CDR3 protein. The table lists some 51,000 distinct CDR3 sequences, about 9% of them singletons. The data are from a study of human T cells and chemical hapten exposure. At the level of the study: Mostly female patients had alopecia areata, totalis or universalis.

General study findings and limits: The presence of alopecia in the donors means their immune response may differ from healthy people's. As patch test score rose, PT1 expanded TCR counts tended to rise as well.

The receptor was derived from a woman aged 40 to 50 with alopecia areata. Some clones in this sample may be carry-over from other donors' samples. Specimen: whole blood, collected in connection with sensitization to the hapten diphenylcyclopropenone (DPC).

The CDR3 sequence: CASSLGYTEAFF. For the CDR3, the DNA is TGTGCCAGCAGCTTAGGTTACACTGAAGCTTTCTTT. The chain joins TRBV7-6 to TRBJ1-1; D uncertain. The germline gives CDR1 SGHVS, CDR2 FNYEAQ. This CDR3 has 12 amino acids. The V end was cut by 1 base, the J end by 3 bases, with 3 bases between.